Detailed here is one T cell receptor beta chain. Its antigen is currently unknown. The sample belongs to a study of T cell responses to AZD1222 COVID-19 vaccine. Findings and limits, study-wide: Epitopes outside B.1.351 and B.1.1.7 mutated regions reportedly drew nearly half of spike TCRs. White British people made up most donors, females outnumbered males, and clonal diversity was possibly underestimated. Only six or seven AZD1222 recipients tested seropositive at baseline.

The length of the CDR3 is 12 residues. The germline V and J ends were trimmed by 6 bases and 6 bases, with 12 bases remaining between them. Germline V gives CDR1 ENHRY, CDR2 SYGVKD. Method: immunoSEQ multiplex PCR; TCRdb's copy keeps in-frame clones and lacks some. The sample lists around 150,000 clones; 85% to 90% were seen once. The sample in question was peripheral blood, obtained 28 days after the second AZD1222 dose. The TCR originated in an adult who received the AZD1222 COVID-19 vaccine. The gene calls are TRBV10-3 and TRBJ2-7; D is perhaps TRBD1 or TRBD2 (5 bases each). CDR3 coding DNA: TGTGCCATCAGCGAGGGACCGCCCGAGCAGTACTTC. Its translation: CAISEGPPEQYF.